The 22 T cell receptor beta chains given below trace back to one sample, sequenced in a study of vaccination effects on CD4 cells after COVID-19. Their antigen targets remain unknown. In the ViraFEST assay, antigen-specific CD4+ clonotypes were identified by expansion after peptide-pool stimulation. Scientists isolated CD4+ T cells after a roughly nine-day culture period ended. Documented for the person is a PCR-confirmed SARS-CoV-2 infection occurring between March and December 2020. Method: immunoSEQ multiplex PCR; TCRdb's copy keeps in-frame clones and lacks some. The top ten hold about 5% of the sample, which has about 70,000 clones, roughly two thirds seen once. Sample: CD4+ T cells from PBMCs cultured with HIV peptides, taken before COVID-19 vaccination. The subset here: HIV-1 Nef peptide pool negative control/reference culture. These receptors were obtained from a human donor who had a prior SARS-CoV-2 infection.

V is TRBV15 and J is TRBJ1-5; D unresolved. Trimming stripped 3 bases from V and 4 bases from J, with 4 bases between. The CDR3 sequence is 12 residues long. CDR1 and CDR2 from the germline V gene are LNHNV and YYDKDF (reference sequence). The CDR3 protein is CATSRGNQPQHF. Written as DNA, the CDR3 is TGTGCCACCAGCAGGGGGAATCAGCCCCAGCATTTT.

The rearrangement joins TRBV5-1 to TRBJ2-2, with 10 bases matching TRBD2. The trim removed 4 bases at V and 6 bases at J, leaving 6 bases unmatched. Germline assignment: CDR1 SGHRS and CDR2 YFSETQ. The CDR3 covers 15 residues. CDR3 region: CASSPGLAVPGELFF. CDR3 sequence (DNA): TGCGCCAGCAGCCCCGGACTAGCGGTTCCCGGGGAGCTGTTTTTT.

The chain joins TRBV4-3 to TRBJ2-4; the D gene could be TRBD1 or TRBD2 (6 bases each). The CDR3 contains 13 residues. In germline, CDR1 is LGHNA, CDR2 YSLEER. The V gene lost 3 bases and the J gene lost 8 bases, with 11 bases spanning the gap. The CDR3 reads CASSHQEGDIQYF. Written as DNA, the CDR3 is TGCGCCAGCAGCCACCAGGAGGGGGACATTCAGTACTTC.

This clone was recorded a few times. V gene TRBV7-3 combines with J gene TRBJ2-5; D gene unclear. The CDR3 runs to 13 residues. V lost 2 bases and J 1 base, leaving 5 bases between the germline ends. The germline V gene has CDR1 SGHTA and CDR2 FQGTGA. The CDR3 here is CASSLSFQETQYF. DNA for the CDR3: TGTGCCAGCAGCTTATCGTTCCAAGAGACCCAGTACTTC. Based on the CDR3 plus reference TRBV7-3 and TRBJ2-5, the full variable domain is GAGVSQTPSNKVTEKGKYVELRCDPISGHTALYWYRQSLGQGPEFLIYFQGTGAADDSGLPNDRFFAVRPEGSVSTLKIQRTERGDSAVYLCASSLSFQETQYFGPGTRLLVL.

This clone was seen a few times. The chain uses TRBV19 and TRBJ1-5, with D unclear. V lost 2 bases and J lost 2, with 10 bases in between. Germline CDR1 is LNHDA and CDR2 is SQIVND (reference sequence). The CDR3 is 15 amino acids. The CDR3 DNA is TGTGCCAGTAGTATAATTACGGGAGGCAATCAGCCCCAGCATTTT. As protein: CASSIITGGNQPQHF.

CDR3 DNA: TGTGCCAGCAGCTTAAACTACGAGCAGTACTTC. Protein sequence: CASSLNYEQYF. The rearrangement uses TRBV5-6 and TRBJ2-7, with D unclear. Germline loops: CDR1 SGHDT, CDR2 YYEEEE. This CDR3 region has 11 residues. Trimming stripped 2 bases from V and 3 bases from J, with 3 bases between.

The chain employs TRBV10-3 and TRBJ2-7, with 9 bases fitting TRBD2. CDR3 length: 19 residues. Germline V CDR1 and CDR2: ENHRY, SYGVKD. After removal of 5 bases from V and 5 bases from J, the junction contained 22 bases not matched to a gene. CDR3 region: CAISYVPPLAGQRGNEQYF. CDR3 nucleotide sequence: TGTGCCATCAGTTACGTTCCCCCTCTAGCGGGGCAAAGGGGGAACGAGCAGTACTTC.

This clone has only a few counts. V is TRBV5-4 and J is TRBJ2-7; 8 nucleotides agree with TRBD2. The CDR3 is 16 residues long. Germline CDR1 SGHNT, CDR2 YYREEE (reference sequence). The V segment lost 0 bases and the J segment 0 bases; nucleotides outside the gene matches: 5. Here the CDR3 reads CASSLASGSSSYEQYF. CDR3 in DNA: TGTGCCAGCAGCTTGGCTAGCGGGTCCTCCTCCTACGAGCAGTACTTC.

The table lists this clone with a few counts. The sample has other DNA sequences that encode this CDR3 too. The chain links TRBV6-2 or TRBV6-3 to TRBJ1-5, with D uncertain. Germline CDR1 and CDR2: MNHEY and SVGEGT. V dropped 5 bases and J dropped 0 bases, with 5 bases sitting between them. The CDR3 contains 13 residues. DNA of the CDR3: TGTGCCAGCAGTAGCTATAGCAATCAGCCCCAGCATTTT. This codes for CASSSYSNQPQHF.

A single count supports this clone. The CDR3 DNA reads TGTGCCAGCAGCTTGGGAGTTGGGACGCGAGAGACCCAGTACTTC. Protein: CASSLGVGTRETQYF. V is TRBV5-6 and J is TRBJ2-5; D might be TRBD1 or TRBD2, each matching 5 bases. The CDR3 has 15 amino acids. Germline CDR1 reads SGHDT; CDR2 reads YYEEEE. The V gene lost 0 bases and the J gene lost 4 bases, with 13 bases spanning the gap.

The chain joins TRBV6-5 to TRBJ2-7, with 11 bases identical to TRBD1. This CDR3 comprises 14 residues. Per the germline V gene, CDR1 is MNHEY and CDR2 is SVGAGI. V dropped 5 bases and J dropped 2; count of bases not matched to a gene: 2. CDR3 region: CASSRDRGTYEQYF. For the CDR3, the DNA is TGTGCCAGCAGTCGGGACAGGGGGACCTACGAGCAGTACTTC.

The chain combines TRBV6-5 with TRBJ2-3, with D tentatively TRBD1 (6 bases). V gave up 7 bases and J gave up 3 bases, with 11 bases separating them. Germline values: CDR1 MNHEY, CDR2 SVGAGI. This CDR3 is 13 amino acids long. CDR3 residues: CASIKTGTDTQYF. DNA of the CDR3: TGTGCCAGCATCAAAACAGGGACAGATACGCAGTATTTT.

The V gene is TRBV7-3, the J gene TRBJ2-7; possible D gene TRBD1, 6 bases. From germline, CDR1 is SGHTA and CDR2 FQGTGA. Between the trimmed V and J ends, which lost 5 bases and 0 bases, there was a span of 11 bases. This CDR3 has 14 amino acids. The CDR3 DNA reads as TGTGCCAGCAGCAGGCGACAGGACTCCTACGAGCAGTACTTC. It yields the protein CASSRRQDSYEQYF.

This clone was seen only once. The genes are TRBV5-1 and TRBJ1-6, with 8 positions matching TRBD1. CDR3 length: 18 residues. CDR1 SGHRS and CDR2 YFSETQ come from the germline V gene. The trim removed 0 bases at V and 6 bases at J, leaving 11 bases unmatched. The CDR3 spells CASSLGAGGRRSNSPLHF. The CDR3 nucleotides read TGCGCCAGCAGCTTGGGGGCAGGGGGCAGGAGATCTAATTCACCCCTCCACTTT.

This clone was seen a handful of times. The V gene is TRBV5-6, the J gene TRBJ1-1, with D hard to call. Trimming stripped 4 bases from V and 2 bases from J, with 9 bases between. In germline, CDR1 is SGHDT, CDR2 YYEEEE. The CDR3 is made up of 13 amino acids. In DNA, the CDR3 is TGTGCCAGCAGCATGGAAGCAAACACTGAAGCTTTCTTT. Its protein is CASSMEANTEAFF.

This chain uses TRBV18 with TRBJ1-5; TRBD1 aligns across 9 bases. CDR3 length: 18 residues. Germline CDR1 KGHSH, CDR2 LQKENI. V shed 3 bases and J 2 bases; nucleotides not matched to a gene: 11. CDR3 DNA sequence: TGTGCCAGCTCACCCTCGGGACAGGGAGTGTATGGCAATCAGCCCCAGCATTTT. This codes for CASSPSGQGVYGNQPQHF.

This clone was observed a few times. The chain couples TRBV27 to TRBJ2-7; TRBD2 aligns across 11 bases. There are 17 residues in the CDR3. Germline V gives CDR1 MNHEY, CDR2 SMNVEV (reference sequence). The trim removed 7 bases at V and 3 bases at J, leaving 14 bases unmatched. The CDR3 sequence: CASKPRLAGRESYEQYF. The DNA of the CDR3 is TGTGCCAGCAAGCCCAGACTAGCGGGGCGAGAGAGCTACGAGCAGTACTTC.

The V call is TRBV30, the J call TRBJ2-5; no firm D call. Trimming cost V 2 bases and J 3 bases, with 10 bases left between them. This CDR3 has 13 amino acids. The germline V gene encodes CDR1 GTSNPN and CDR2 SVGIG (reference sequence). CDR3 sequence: CAWSITDEETQYF. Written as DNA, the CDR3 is TGTGCCTGGAGTATTACGGACGAAGAGACCCAGTACTTC.

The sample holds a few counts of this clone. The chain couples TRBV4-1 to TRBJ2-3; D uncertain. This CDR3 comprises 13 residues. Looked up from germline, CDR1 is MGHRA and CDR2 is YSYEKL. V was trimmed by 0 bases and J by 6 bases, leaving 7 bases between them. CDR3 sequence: CASSQERSDTQYF. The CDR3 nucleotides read TGCGCCAGCAGCCAAGAGAGGTCGGATACGCAGTATTTT.

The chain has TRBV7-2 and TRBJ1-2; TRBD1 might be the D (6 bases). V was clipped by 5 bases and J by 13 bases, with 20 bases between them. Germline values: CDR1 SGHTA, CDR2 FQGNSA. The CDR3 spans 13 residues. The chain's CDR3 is CASSPKSRGARTF. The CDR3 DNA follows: TGTGCCAGCAGCCCCAAGAGTCGGGGGGCGCGCACCTTC.

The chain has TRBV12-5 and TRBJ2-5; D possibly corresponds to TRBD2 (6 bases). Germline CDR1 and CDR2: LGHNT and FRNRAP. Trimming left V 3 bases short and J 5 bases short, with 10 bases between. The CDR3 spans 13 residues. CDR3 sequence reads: CASGFAGLETQYF. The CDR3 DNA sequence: TGTGCTAGTGGTTTTGCGGGGCTGGAGACCCAGTACTTC. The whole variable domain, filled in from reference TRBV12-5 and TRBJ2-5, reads DARVTQTPRHKVTEMGQEVTMRCQPILGHNTVFWYRQTMMQGLELLAYFRNRAPLDDSGMPKDRFSAEMPDATLATLKIQPSEPRDSAVYFCASGFAGLETQYFGPGTRLLVL.

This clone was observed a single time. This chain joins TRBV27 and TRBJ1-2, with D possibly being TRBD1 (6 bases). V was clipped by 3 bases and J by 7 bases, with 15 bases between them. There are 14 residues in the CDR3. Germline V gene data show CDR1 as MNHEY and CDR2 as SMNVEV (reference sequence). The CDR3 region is CASSFRGGGVGYTF. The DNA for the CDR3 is TGTGCCAGCAGTTTCCGCGGAGGGGGGGTTGGCTACACCTTC.